This entry describes one T cell receptor beta chain. The target antigen is unknown. Trimming removed 10 bases at V and 0 bases at J, with 16 bases between. Germline assignment: CDR1 ENHRY and CDR2 SYGVKD. CDR3 length: 14 amino acids. The entry originates in a study of cytomegalovirus exposure and HLA in healthy donors. Study overall: An earlier analysis found around 100 million unique TCR beta sequences from 150 million to 200 million T cells.

In the PCR, 60 Vbeta and 13 Jbeta primers were used. Here immunoSEQ multiplex PCR was the method, and the copy in TCRdb shows in-frame clones only, minus some. Of 77,000 or so clones detected, 65% to 90% appear once; the ten largest clones hold approximately 17%. Study-level results: A prior analysis recorded that most TCR beta V segments were productive about 87% or about 30% of the time. In vitro experiments confirmed that three CMV-associated chains were specific for CMV antigens.

Source material: PBMCs. The sequence came from a man aged 65 to 79 in good health and CMV-seropositive. The rearrangement uses TRBV10-3 and TRBJ2-7, with TRBD1 as a possible D gene (5 bases). CDR3 region: CATHPTAFSYEQYF. CDR3 nucleotides: TGTGCCACTCACCCGACAGCCTTCTCCTACGAGCAGTACTTC.